These 22 T cell receptor beta chains were all obtained from the same sample, sequenced in a study of blood T cell repertoires in COVID-19. Measured with immunoSEQ multiplex PCR; TCRdb has only the in-frame clones, and not every one. The profile shows 150,000 to 200,000 clones, around 80% of them singletons. Sequenced: peripheral blood. These receptors all stem from a woman aged 60-75 years with COVID-19, enrolled during active disease.

The rearrangement uses TRBV6-6 and TRBJ1-2; 10 bases line up with TRBD1. The CDR3 runs to 15 residues. V shed 6 bases and J 4 bases; nucleotides not matched to a gene: 8. CDR1 and CDR2 from the germline V gene are MNHNY and SVGAGI (reference sequence). CDR3 in amino acids: CASSHTTGGIYGYTF. The CDR3 coding sequence is TGTGCCAGCAGCCATACGACAGGGGGCATCTATGGCTACACCTTC.

The chain employs TRBV4-2 and TRBJ2-6; TRBD1 matches at 9 bases. V gave up 0 bases and J gave up 0 bases; unmatched junction bases: 0. The CDR3 length is 17 residues. Germline V lookup: CDR1 LGHNA, CDR2 YNFKEQ. The CDR3 spells CASSQEDRGSGANVLTF. For the CDR3, the DNA is TGTGCCAGCAGCCAAGAGGACAGGGGCTCTGGGGCCAACGTCCTGACTTTC.

The chain employs TRBV19 and TRBJ2-2, with D tentatively TRBD2 (7 bases). The CDR3 is 16 residues long. Trimming left V 7 bases short and J 3 bases short, with 18 bases between. Germline V CDR1 and CDR2: LNHDA, SQIVND (reference sequence). CDR3 DNA sequence: TGTGCCAGTATTAGGGGCGGGGGCGCTTACACCGGGGAGCTGTTTTTT. This encodes CASIRGGGAYTGELFF.

In DNA form, the CDR3 reads TGCAGTGCTAGTCTCGGGACAAAGAATCAGCCCCAGCATTTT. Amino acid sequence: CSASLGTKNQPQHF. The chain recombines TRBV20-1 with TRBJ1-5; D may be TRBD1 (6 bases). This CDR3 comprises 14 residues. The V end lost 3 bases, the J end lost 4 bases, and 13 bases lay between the germline ends. From germline, CDR1 is DFQATT and CDR2 SNEGSKA (reference sequence).

The genes are TRBV28 and TRBJ2-7, with TRBD1 matching 8 bases. Germline CDR1 MDHEN, CDR2 SYDVKM. The CDR3 has 13 amino acids. After removal of 6 bases from V and 7 bases from J, the junction contained 8 bases not matched to a gene. CDR3 sequence (DNA): TGTGCCAGCAGACAGGACAGGGTATGGGAGCAGTACTTC. Amino acid sequence: CASRQDRVWEQYF. Supplemented by reference TRBV28 and TRBJ2-7, the full variable domain reads DVKVTQSSRYLVKRTGEKVFLECVQDMDHENMFWYRQDPGLGLRLIYFSYDVKMKEKGDIPEGYSVSREKKERFSLILESASTNQTSMYLCASRQDRVWEQYFGPGTRLTVT.

The rearrangement joins TRBV5-6 to TRBJ2-3; perhaps TRBD2 as D (6 bases). Between the trimmed V and J ends, which lost 0 bases and 0 bases, there was a span of 11 bases. The V gene's germline CDR1 is SGHDT and CDR2 YYEEEE. There are 16 residues in the CDR3. The CDR3 here is CASSLAVAESTDTQYF. DNA for the CDR3: TGTGCCAGCAGCTTGGCGGTAGCGGAAAGCACAGATACGCAGTATTTT.

The V call is TRBV6-2 or TRBV6-3, the J call TRBJ2-1; a possible D gene is TRBD2 (5 bases). There are 13 residues in the CDR3. With 2 bases removed from V and 8 bases from J, the gap between germline ends came to 10 bases. The germline V gene encodes CDR1 MNHEY and CDR2 SVGEGT. CDR3 DNA: TGTGCCAGCAGTTACGGGCGGGTCGATGAGCAGTTCTTC. It specifies CASSYGRVDEQFF.

CDR3 residues: CASSTPMGGRAETQYF. Here the CDR3 DNA reads TGTGCCAGCAGCACCCCGATGGGAGGAAGGGCGGAGACCCAGTACTTC. The rearrangement uses TRBV28 and TRBJ2-5; perhaps TRBD2 as D (6 bases). This CDR3 has 16 residues. Trimming removed 6 bases from V and 5 bases from J, with 22 bases in between. In germline, CDR1 is MDHEN, CDR2 SYDVKM.

The CDR3 region is CATSRVGSVRPQTGGTGELFF. The CDR3 DNA follows: TGTGCCACCAGCAGAGTCGGCTCCGTAAGGCCCCAGACAGGGGGGACCGGGGAGCTGTTTTTT. The chain carries TRBV15 and TRBJ2-2; 9 bases line up with TRBD1. V gave up 1 base and J gave up 5 bases; unmatched junction bases: 20. The CDR3 extends over 21 amino acids. The V gene's germline CDR1 is LNHNV and CDR2 YYDKDF (reference sequence).

V is TRBV6-5 and J is TRBJ2-7, with TRBD1 as a possible D gene (8 bases). The V gene lost 2 bases and the J gene lost 7 bases, with 15 bases spanning the gap. The CDR3 sequence is 14 residues long. CDR1 is MNHEY and CDR2 is SVGAGI in the germline V gene. CDR3 DNA sequence: TGTGCCAGCAGTTACGACAGGGGAGCGGGGGAGCAGTACTTC. Translated, it gives CASSYDRGAGEQYF.

The chain employs TRBV5-8 and TRBJ2-1; 9 bases fit TRBD1. V gave up 5 bases and J gave up 3 bases; unmatched junction bases: 12. The germline V gene has CDR1 SGHTS and CDR2 YDEGEE. There are 17 residues in the CDR3. The CDR3 sequence is CASRLNRGQGGYNEQFF. The CDR3 DNA sequence: TGTGCCAGCAGACTTAACCGGGGACAGGGAGGCTACAATGAGCAGTTCTTC.

The genes are TRBV28 and TRBJ1-5; 9 bases match TRBD1. The V and J ends lost 6 bases and 0 bases, in that order; junction bases with no gene match: 9. Germline values: CDR1 MDHEN, CDR2 SYDVKM. CDR3 size: 17 residues. CDR3 DNA sequence: TGTGCCAGCAGAGATCGGGACAGGGCTTATAGCAATCAGCCCCAGCATTTT. It encodes CASRDRDRAYSNQPQHF.

This chain joins TRBV10-3 and TRBJ1-5; no reliable D call. With 6 bases removed from V and 3 bases from J, the gap between germline ends came to 12 bases. Germline values: CDR1 ENHRY, CDR2 SYGVKD. CDR3 length equals 14 residues. CDR3 residues: CAIRGDGYNQPQHF. CDR3 DNA: TGTGCCATCAGGGGAGACGGATACAATCAGCCCCAGCATTTT.

The gene calls are TRBV28 and TRBJ1-4; no clear D. The V and J ends lost 7 bases and 6 bases respectively, with 15 bases between them. Germline V CDR1 and CDR2: MDHEN, SYDVKM. The CDR3 spans 14 residues. In DNA form, the CDR3 reads TGTGCCAGCAAAGGGAGAAACTCACATGAAAAACTGTTTTTT. Its protein is CASKGRNSHEKLFF.

The chain links TRBV19 to TRBJ1-5, with a possible D match to TRBD1 (6 bases). CDR3 length: 13 residues. CDR1 and CDR2 (germline): LNHDA, SQIVND (reference sequence). The V end lost 5 bases, the J end lost 7 bases, and 12 bases lay between the germline ends. CDR3 sequence reads: CASSPRQEQPQHF. CDR3 sequence (DNA): TGTGCCAGTAGTCCGCGACAGGAGCAGCCCCAGCATTTT.

A note on this clone: Other DNA sequences in this sample translate to the same CDR3. The chain links TRBV10-3 to TRBJ2-7; D uncertain. V shed 0 bases and J shed 1 base, with 4 bases lying between them. The CDR3 runs 13 residues. Germline V gene data show CDR1 as ENHRY and CDR2 as SYGVKD. CDR3 DNA sequence: TGTGCCATCAGTGAGTCGACATCCTACGAGCAGTACTTC. Amino acids: CAISESTSYEQYF.

The V and J genes are TRBV6-5 and TRBJ1-1, with 7 bases that match TRBD1. The germline V gene has CDR1 MNHEY and CDR2 SVGAGI. The V gene end was trimmed by 5 bases and the J gene end by 6 bases; junction bases not matched to a gene: 6. The CDR3 covers 13 residues. For the CDR3, the DNA is TGTGCCAGCAGTCCCTCAGACAGGGCTGAAGCTTTCTTT. Translated: CASSPSDRAEAFF.

The chain combines TRBV27 with TRBJ1-1; unclear D gene. Germline lookup yields CDR1 MNHEY and CDR2 SMNVEV (reference sequence). The CDR3 length is 17 residues. V was shortened by 2 bases and J by 0 bases, with 16 bases between the two germline ends. The CDR3 coding sequence is TGTGCCAGCAGTTTAGTGTCGGCGGCAGTCGTGAACACTGAAGCTTTCTTT. Translation gives CASSLVSAAVVNTEAFF.

The V and J genes are TRBV27 and TRBJ2-2; 7 bases are shared with TRBD2. This CDR3 has 16 residues. CDR1 is MNHEY and CDR2 is SMNVEV in the germline V gene (reference sequence). J was trimmed by 7 bases and V by 8 bases; bases with no gene match: 16. The CDR3: CASGRGSSGPGGELFF. Written as DNA, the CDR3 is TGTGCCAGCGGCAGAGGATCTAGCGGTCCGGGCGGGGAGCTGTTTTTT.

The rearrangement uses TRBV7-2 and TRBJ1-6; TRBD1 matches 7 bases. V was pared by 4 bases and J by 14 bases, with 11 bases of the junction left unmatched. In germline, CDR1 is SGHTA, CDR2 FQGNSA. The CDR3 spans 14 residues. DNA of the CDR3: TGTGCCAGCAGCTCTCCGAAACAGGGGATCACCCTCCACTTT. Translating gives CASSSPKQGITLHF.

The rearrangement uses TRBV2 and TRBJ1-1; D gene unclear. The CDR3 has 13 amino acids. Per germline, CDR1 SNHLY and CDR2 FYNNEI. V lost 6 bases to trimming and J lost 6 bases, with 14 bases between them. This CDR3 is CASRTDFGAEAFF. CDR3 DNA: TGTGCCAGCAGGACGGACTTTGGGGCTGAAGCTTTCTTT.

This clone came up once. The rearrangement links TRBV7-2 to TRBJ1-2, with a possible D match to TRBD1 (6 bases). Germline assignment: CDR1 SGHTA and CDR2 FQGNSA. There are 14 residues in the CDR3. V lost 1 base to trimming and J lost 8 bases, with 14 bases between them. The DNA of the CDR3 is TGTGCCAGCAGCTTAGTTCTTGGGGGCAGAGGCTACACCTTC. This sequence encodes CASSLVLGGRGYTF.